This T cell receptor beta chain was sequenced during a study of T cell responses to AZD1222 COVID-19 vaccine. Study-wide points: White British people made up most donors, females outnumbered males, and clonal diversity was possibly underestimated. Spike-specific TCR breadth and depth rose after two AZD1222 doses. Reportedly, nearly half of unique spike TCRs recognized epitopes outside B.1.351/B.1.1.7 mutations. The peak T cell response came first, and repertoires were sampled only after it.

Here immunoSEQ multiplex PCR was the method, and the copy in TCRdb shows in-frame clones only, minus some. The data show over 150,000 clones, roughly nine tenths seen once. As for this clone: Antigen unknown.

The CDR3 is 14 amino acids. The J segment lost 4 bases and the V segment lost 3 bases, leaving 5 bases of the junction unmatched. Germline assignment: CDR1 SGHKS and CDR2 YYEKEE (reference sequence). Sequences were derived from peripheral blood, sampled on day 0 of MenACWY control vaccination. The chain links TRBV5-5 to TRBJ2-5, with 8 positions matching TRBD2. This TCR was recovered from an adult in good health. The CDR3 coding sequence is TGTGCCAGCAGCTACGGGACTAGAACAGAGACCCAGTACTTC. Amino acid sequence: CASSYGTRTETQYF.